Presented here are 5 T cell receptor beta chains from one specimen sequenced in a study of immune evolution from preneoplasia to lung adenocarcinoma. Sequencing used immunoSEQ multiplex PCR; TCRdb keeps in-frame clones, though not all of them. The sample records 7,000 to 9,000 clones, 79% being singletons. The sequencing sample was made of FFPE invasive lung adenocarcinoma tissue. The receptors originated from a person aged 35 to 50 with lung adenocarcinoma.

This clone was counted only a few times. The identical CDR3 is also encoded by other nucleotide sequences in the sample. The chain employs TRBV6-5 and TRBJ1-2; D gene ambiguous. Trimming cost V 4 bases and J 7 bases, with 13 bases left between them. In germline, CDR1 is MNHEY, CDR2 SVGAGI. The CDR3 is 13 amino acids. In DNA form, the CDR3 reads TGTGCCAGCAGTTCCTACGGTGGTGGTGGCTACACCTTC. As protein: CASSSYGGGGYTF.

This chain uses TRBV5-1 with TRBJ2-3; D gene unclear. CDR3 length: 12 amino acids. V lost 0 bases and J lost 6, with 5 bases in between. Germline loops: CDR1 SGHRS, CDR2 YFSETQ. The CDR3 spells CASSLAGDTQYF. The CDR3 DNA reads TGCGCCAGCAGCTTGGCTGGGGATACGCAGTATTTT.

The genes are TRBV6-5 and TRBJ1-2; TRBD1 is a possible D gene (6 bases). Per the germline V gene, CDR1 is MNHEY and CDR2 is SVGAGI. The V and J ends lost 6 bases and 3 bases respectively, with 17 bases between them. This CDR3 has 15 amino acids. CDR3: CASRVGGPHDYGYTF. In DNA, the CDR3 is TGTGCCAGCAGGGTCGGGGGCCCACATGACTATGGCTACACCTTC.

The chain recombines TRBV21-1 with TRBJ2-5; the table's D gene call, TRBD1, was not cross checked with the DNA. TRBV21-1 is labeled a pseudogene. CDR3 size: 13 residues. The CDR3 DNA is TGTGCCAGCAGCACGGACAGGGAGGAGACCCAGTACTTC. Protein sequence: CASSTDREETQYF.

The chain has TRBV29-1 and TRBJ1-1; no reliable D call. Trimming pared 2 bases from V and 1 base from J, leaving 11 bases between. This CDR3 is 14 amino acids long. Germline V gene sequence: CDR1 SQVTM, CDR2 ANQGSEA. The CDR3 loop is CSVEQSGGNTEAFF. The CDR3 DNA is TGCAGCGTTGAACAAAGTGGCGGGAACACTGAAGCTTTCTTT.